This T cell receptor (beta chain) emerged from a study of CD4+ T cells in melanoma. This clone has a handful of counts. CDR3 length: 11 amino acids. Germline V gives CDR1 MNHNY, CDR2 SVGAGI (reference sequence). V was shortened by 7 bases and J by 5 bases, with 6 bases between the two germline ends. TCRdb's table, derived via immunoSEQ multiplex PCR, lists solely in-frame clones and lacks some. The sample consists of 15,000 to 20,000 clones, about 84% of them appearing once. Source material: cells from a culture (not recorded whether cultured in vitro). The receptor's source is a human donor with melanoma. V usage is TRBV6-6 and J usage is TRBJ2-1; no firm D call. The CDR3 region is CASTANNEQFF. Here the CDR3 DNA reads TGTGCCAGCACCGCTAACAATGAGCAGTTCTTC.